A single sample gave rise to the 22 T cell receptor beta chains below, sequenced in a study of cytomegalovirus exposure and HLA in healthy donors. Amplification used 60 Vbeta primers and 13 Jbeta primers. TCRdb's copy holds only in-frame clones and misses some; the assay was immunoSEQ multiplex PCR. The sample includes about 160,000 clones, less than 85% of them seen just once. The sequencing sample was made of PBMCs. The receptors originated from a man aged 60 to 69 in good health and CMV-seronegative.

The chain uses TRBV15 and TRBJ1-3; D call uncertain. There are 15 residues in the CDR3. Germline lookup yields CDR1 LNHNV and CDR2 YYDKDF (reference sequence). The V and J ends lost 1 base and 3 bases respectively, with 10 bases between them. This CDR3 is CATSRGGNIGNTIYF. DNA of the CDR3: TGTGCCACCAGCAGAGGAGGGAACATTGGAAACACCATATATTTT. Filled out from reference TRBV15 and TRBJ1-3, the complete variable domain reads DAMVIQNPRYQVTQFGKPVTLSCSQTLNHNVMYWYQQKSSQAPKLLFHYYDKDFNNEADTPDNFQSRRPNTSFCFLDIRSPGLGDTAMYLCATSRGGNIGNTIYFGEGSWLTVV.

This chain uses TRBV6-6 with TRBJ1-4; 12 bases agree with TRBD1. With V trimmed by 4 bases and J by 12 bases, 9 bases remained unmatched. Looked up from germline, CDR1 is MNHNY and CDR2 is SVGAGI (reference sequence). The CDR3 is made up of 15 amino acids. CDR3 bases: TGTGCCAGCAGTTTCCCGGGACAGGGGGCGGCGGAACTGTTTTTT. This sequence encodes CASSFPGQGAAELFF.

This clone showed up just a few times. In DNA, the CDR3 is TGTGCCAGCAGCTCCACGGGGGGGTACCAAGAGACCCAGTACTTC. It specifies CASSSTGGYQETQYF. The J gene is TRBJ2-5, the V gene TRBV5-6; TRBD2 matches at 8 bases. Trimming removed 3 bases from V and 0 bases from J; junction bases left unmatched: 4. The CDR3 runs to 15 residues. Germline assignment: CDR1 SGHDT and CDR2 YYEEEE. The whole variable domain, filled in from reference TRBV5-6 and TRBJ2-5, reads DAGVTQSPTHLIKTRGQQVTLRCSPKSGHDTVSWYQQALGQGPQFIFQYYEEEERQRGNFPDRFSGHQFPNYSSELNVNALLLGDSALYLCASSSTGGYQETQYFGPGTRLLVL.

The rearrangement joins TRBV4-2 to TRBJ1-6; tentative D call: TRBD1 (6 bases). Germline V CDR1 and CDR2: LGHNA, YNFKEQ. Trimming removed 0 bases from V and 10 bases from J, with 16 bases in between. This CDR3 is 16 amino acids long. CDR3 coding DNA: TGTGCCAGCAGCCAAGAGGACAGCGGGGGGCACTCACCCCTCCACTTT. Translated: CASSQEDSGGHSPLHF.

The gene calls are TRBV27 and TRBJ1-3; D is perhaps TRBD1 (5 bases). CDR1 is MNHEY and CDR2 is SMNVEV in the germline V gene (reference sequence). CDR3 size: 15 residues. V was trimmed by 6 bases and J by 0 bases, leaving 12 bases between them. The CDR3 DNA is TGTGCCAGCAGAGGAGGGGTCAACTCTGGAAACACCATATATTTT. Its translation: CASRGGVNSGNTIYF.

This chain's CDR3 is CASSSSAGPSSPYEQYF. The CDR3 nucleotides are TGTGCCAGCAGTTCGTCCGCAGGGCCTTCTTCTCCCTACGAGCAGTACTTC. The chain employs TRBV28 and TRBJ2-7, with a tentative D call TRBD1 (5 bases). Looked up from germline, CDR1 is MDHEN and CDR2 is SYDVKM. This CDR3 is 17 amino acids long. Between the trimmed V and J ends, which lost 4 bases and 2 bases, there was a span of 21 bases.

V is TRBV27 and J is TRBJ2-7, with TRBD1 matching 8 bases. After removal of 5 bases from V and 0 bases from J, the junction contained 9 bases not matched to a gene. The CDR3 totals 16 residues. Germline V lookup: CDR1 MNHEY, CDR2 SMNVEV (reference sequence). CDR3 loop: CASSTPTGTGSYEQYF. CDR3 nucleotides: TGTGCCAGCAGTACCCCGACAGGGACAGGCTCCTACGAGCAGTACTTC.

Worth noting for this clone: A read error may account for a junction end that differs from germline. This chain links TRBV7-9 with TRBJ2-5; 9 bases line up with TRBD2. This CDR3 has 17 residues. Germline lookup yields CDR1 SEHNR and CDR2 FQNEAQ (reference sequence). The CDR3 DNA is TGTTCCAGCAGCCGGCTGGGTAGCGGGAGAATAAAAGAGACCCAGTACTTC. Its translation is CSSSRLGSGRIKETQYF.

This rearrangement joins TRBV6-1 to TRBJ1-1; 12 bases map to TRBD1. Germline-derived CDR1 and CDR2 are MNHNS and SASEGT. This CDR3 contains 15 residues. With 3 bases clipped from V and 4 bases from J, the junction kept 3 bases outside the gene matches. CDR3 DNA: TGTGCCAGCAGTGACGGGACAGGGGGCTTCACTGAAGCTTTCTTT. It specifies CASSDGTGGFTEAFF.

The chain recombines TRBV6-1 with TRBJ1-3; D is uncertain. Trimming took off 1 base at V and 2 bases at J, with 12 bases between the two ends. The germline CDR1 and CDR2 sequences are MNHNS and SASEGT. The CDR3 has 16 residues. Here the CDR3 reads CASSEGSGEPGNTIYF. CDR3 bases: TGTGCCAGCAGTGAAGGATCAGGCGAGCCTGGAAACACCATATATTTT.

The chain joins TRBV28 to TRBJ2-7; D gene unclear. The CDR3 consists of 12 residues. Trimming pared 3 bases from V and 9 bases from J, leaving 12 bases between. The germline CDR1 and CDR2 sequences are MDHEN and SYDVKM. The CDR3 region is CASSLEPSRQYF. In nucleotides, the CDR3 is TGTGCCAGCAGTTTGGAGCCGTCCCGGCAGTACTTC.

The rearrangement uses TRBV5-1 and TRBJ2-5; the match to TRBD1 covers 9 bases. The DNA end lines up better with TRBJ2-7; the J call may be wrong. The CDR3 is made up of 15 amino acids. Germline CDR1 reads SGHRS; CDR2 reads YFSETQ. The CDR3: CASRPQGASTYEQYF. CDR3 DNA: TGCGCCAGCAGGCCACAGGGGGCTTCGACCTACGAGCAGTACTTC.

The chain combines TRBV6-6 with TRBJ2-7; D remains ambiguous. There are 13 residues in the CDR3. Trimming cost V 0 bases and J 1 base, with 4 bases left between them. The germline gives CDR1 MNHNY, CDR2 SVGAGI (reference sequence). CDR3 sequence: CASSYSTSYEQYF. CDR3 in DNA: TGTGCCAGCAGTTACTCGACATCCTACGAGCAGTACTTC.

CDR3 sequence reads: CASSRNLQGSTLIWDGYTF. CDR3 in DNA: TGCGCCAGCAGCCGAAATTTACAGGGTTCCACATTGATTTGGGATGGCTACACCTTC. The chain links TRBV4-3 to TRBJ1-2; possible D gene TRBD1, 6 bases. The CDR3 sequence is 19 residues long. The V gene lost 4 bases and the J gene lost 6 bases, with 30 bases spanning the gap. Germline-derived CDR1 and CDR2 are LGHNA and YSLEER.

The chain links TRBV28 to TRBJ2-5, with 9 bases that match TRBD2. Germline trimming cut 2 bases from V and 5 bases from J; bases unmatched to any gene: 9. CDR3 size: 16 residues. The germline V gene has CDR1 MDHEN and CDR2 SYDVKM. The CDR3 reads CASSLPLAGAAETQYF. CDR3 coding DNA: TGTGCCAGCAGTTTACCCTTAGCGGGAGCCGCGGAGACCCAGTACTTC.

CDR3 loop: CASSPPGGLYRETQYF. CDR3 nucleotides: TGTGCCAGCAGCCCCCCGGGGGGCCTATATCGAGAGACCCAGTACTTC. This chain uses TRBV5-8 with TRBJ2-5, with D possibly matching TRBD2 (7 bases). Trimming stripped 4 bases from V and 4 bases from J, with 20 bases between. CDR1 is SGHTS and CDR2 is YDEGEE in the germline V gene. The CDR3 is made up of 16 amino acids.

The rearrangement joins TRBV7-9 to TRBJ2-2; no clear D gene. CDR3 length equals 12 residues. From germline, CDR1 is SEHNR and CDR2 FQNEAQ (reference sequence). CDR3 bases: TGTTCCGGTGAACCAGGCACCGGGGAGCTGTTTTTT. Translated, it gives CSGEPGTGELFF.

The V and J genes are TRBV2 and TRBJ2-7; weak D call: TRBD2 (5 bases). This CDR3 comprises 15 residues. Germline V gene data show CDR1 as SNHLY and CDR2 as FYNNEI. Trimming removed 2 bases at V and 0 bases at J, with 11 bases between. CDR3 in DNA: TGTGCCAGCAGTGAATCAGCGGATAGCTCCTACGAGCAGTACTTC. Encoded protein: CASSESADSSYEQYF.

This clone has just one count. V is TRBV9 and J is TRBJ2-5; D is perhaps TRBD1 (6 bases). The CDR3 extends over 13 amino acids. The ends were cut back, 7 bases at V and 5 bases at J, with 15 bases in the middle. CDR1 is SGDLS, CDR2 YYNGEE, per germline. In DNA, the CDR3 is TGTGCCAGCGGCCAAACAGGGAGCGAGACCCAGTACTTC. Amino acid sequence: CASGQTGSETQYF.

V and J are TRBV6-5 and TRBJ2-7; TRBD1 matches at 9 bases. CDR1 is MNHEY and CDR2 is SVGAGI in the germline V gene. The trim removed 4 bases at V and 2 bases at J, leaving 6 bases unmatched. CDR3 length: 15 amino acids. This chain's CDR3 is CASSFGTGFTYEQYF. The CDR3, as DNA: TGTGCCAGCAGTTTCGGGACAGGGTTTACCTACGAGCAGTACTTC.

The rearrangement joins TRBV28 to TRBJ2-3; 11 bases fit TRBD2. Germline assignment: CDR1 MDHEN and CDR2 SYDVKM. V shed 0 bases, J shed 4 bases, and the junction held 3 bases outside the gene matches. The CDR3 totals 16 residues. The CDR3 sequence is CASSLWASGGPDTQYF. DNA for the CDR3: TGTGCCAGCAGTTTATGGGCTAGCGGGGGGCCAGATACGCAGTATTTT. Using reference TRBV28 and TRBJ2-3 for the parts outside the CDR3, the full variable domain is DVKVTQSSRYLVKRTGEKVFLECVQDMDHENMFWYRQDPGLGLRLIYFSYDVKMKEKGDIPEGYSVSREKKERFSLILESASTNQTSMYLCASSLWASGGPDTQYFGPGTRLTVL.

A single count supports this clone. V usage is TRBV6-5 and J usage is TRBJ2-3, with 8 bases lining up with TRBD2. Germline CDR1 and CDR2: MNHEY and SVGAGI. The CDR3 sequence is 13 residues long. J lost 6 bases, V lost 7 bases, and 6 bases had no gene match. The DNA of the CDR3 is TGTGCCAGCACCGTAGCGGGATTGGATACGCAGTATTTT. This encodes CASTVAGLDTQYF.